This T cell receptor beta chain comes out of a study of T cells in tuberculosis. Study-wide context: IGRA-negative adolescents, IGRA-positive adolescents with latent tuberculosis and adults with active tuberculosis formed this South African cohort. Within 7 days of starting treatment, or before, PBMC were stored.

Comments on this clone: Its antigen is unknown.

V lost 7 bases and J lost 5; bases outside the gene matches: 4. The CDR3 spans 13 residues. From germline, CDR1 is MNHEY and CDR2 SVGAGI. Whole-study results and caveats: Using the GMM-specific repertoire gave around 88% accuracy versus around 74% with motifs.

Sequencing was performed with immunoSEQ multiplex PCR; in TCRdb, only in-frame clones are kept and a portion is missing. The data contain about 49,000 clones, nearly 95% of them seen just once; the ten biggest clones take up around 1.4%. Time point described: new active TB diagnosis, blood taken before or within 7 days of starting treatment. Each donor contributed 85,000 to 100,000 T cells on average, unsorted. Source: PBMCs, taken at tuberculosis diagnosis. V is TRBV6-5 and J is TRBJ2-3, with 9 bases that match TRBD2. The origin of this receptor is an adult with tuberculosis. This CDR3 is CASTQLAGDTQYF. CDR3 nucleotides: TGTGCCAGCACCCAACTAGCGGGAGATACGCAGTATTTT.